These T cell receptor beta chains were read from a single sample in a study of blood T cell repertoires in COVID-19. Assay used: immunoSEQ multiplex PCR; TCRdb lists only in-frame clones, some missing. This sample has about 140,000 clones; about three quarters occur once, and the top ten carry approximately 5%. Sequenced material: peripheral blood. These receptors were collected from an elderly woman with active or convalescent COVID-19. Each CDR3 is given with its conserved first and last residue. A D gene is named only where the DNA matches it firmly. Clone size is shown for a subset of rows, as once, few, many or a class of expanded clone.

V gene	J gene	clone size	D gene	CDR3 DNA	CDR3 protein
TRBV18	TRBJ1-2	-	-	TGTGCCAGCTCACTGAATAACAGGGTCGGCTATGGCTACACCTTC	CASSLNNRVGYGYTF
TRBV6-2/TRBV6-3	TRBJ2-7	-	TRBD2	TGTGCCAGCAGCCCGACTAGCGGGGGGGCTGTCTACTACGAGCAGTACTTC	CASSPTSGGAVYYEQYF
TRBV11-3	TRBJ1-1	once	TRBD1	TGTGCCAGCAGCCGAGGGGGCGCTGACACTGAAGCTTTCTTT	CASSRGGADTEAFF
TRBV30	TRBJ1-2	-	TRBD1	TGTGCCTGGAGCTTGGCCAGGGGGCGAGGCTATGGCTACACCTTC	CAWSLARGRGYGYTF
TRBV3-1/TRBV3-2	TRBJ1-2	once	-	TGTGCCAGCAGCCTAACCGGACAGCCCCTATATGGCTACACCTTC	CASSLTGQPLYGYTF
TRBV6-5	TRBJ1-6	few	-	TGTGCCAGCAGGGTAGGGGATTCACCCCTCCACTTT	CASRVGDSPLHF
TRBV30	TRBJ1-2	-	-	TGTGCCTGGAGTCAGAGGGATGGCTACACCTTC	CAWSQRDGYTF
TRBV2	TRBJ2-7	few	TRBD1	TGTGCCAGCAGCCAGCCGGGACAGGGGGCCTACGAGCAGTACTTC	CASSQPGQGAYEQYF
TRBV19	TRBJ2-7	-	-	TGTGCCAGTAGTCCCAGGGCCTACGAGCAGTACTTC	CASSPRAYEQYF
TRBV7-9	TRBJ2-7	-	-	TGTGCCAGCAGCTTAGGCTGGACAGCAGCCTACGAGCAGTACTTC	CASSLGWTAAYEQYF